Below are 25 T cell receptor beta chains sequenced from a single sample in a study of T cell responses to AZD1222 COVID-19 vaccine. Measured with immunoSEQ multiplex PCR; TCRdb has only the in-frame clones, and not every one. Here the sample spans about 47,000 clones, around 80% being singletons. Material: peripheral blood, obtained 28 days after the second dose of the MenACWY control vaccine. All receptors derive from an adult who received the MenACWY meningococcal vaccine as a control.

The J gene is TRBJ1-2, the V gene TRBV6-1; D not resolved. The CDR3 contains 14 residues. V was clipped by 2 bases and J by 6 bases, with 13 bases between them. Looked up from germline, CDR1 is MNHNS and CDR2 is SASEGT. CDR3 coding DNA: TGTGCCAGCAGTGAACGTGGGCTCCGAAATGGCTACACCTTC. Translation gives CASSERGLRNGYTF.

The chain employs TRBV7-8 and TRBJ2-4, with 7 bases matching TRBD1. Germline loops: CDR1 SGHVS, CDR2 FQNEAQ. V gave up 5 bases and J gave up 7 bases; unmatched junction bases: 8. This CDR3 is 14 amino acids long. The DNA of the CDR3 is TGTGCCAGCAGCACTTCCGGGACAGCGAACATTCAGTACTTC. This translates into CASSTSGTANIQYF.

Notes on this clone: At one end, the junction sequence differs from germline, possibly due to a read error. The CDR3 is CATSRDFTGQGAGAF. Here the CDR3 DNA reads TGTGCCACCAGCAGAGATTTTACGGGACAGGGGGCTGGGGCCTTC. The chain recombines TRBV15 with TRBJ1-2; TRBD1 matches 12 bases. Looked up from germline, CDR1 is LNHNV and CDR2 is YYDKDF (reference sequence). This CDR3 spans 15 amino acids.

In its sample, this clone was seen a few times. This chain uses TRBV30 with TRBJ1-6; 8 bases match TRBD1. Germline trimming cut 4 bases from V and 7 bases from J; bases unmatched to any gene: 3. The CDR3 spans 13 residues. Germline V gives CDR1 GTSNPN, CDR2 SVGIG (reference sequence). The CDR3, as DNA: TGTGCCTGGACGCAGGGGGCGAATTCACCCCTCCACTTT. Translated: CAWTQGANSPLHF.

The sample holds a few counts of this clone. The chain has TRBV5-4 and TRBJ2-1, with TRBD1 matching 7 bases. This CDR3 comprises 16 residues. The ends lost 0 bases at V and 1 base at J; junction bases unmatched: 4. CDR1 is SGHNT, CDR2 YYREEE, per germline (reference sequence). CDR3 region: CASSLVSGGSYNEQFF. Here the CDR3 DNA reads TGTGCCAGCAGCTTGGTGTCAGGGGGATCCTACAATGAGCAGTTCTTC.

This chain joins TRBV30 and TRBJ1-1, with no clear D. The germline CDR1 and CDR2 sequences are GTSNPN and SVGIG (reference sequence). V dropped 4 bases and J dropped 1 base, with 13 bases sitting between them. The CDR3 loop spans 14 amino acids. CDR3 sequence reads: CAWILWTSNTEAFF. As DNA, the CDR3 is TGTGCCTGGATCCTCTGGACCTCGAACACTGAAGCTTTCTTT.

The chain recombines TRBV7-9 with TRBJ1-1; possible D gene TRBD1, 5 bases. The CDR3 spans 13 residues. Trimming shortened V by 2 bases and J by 6 bases, and 10 bases separated the two germline ends. Germline loops: CDR1 SEHNR, CDR2 FQNEAQ (reference sequence). CDR3 coding DNA: TGTGCCAGCAGCTTATCAGGGAAGCCTGAAGCTTTCTTT. Translating gives CASSLSGKPEAFF.

A few counts support this clone. V is TRBV29-1 and J is TRBJ2-1; D unresolved. This CDR3 spans 12 amino acids. Trimming pared 2 bases from V and 5 bases from J, leaving 7 bases between. Germline CDR1 reads SQVTM; CDR2 reads ANQGSEA. The CDR3: CSVERVHNEQFF. CDR3 DNA: TGCAGCGTTGAAAGGGTCCACAATGAGCAGTTCTTC.

This clone is a singleton in its sample. V usage is TRBV27 and J usage is TRBJ2-7, with D unresolved. V was shortened by 4 bases and J by 5 bases, with 9 bases between the two germline ends. The CDR3 is 12 amino acids. CDR1 and CDR2 (germline): MNHEY, SMNVEV (reference sequence). This CDR3 reads CASSSPRDEQYF. The CDR3 coding sequence is TGTGCCAGCAGTTCTCCGCGCGACGAGCAGTACTTC.

The chain couples TRBV19 to TRBJ2-2, with TRBD2 identical over 9 bases. The V and J ends lost 4 bases and 1 base, in that order; junction bases with no gene match: 4. Germline values: CDR1 LNHDA, CDR2 SQIVND (reference sequence). This CDR3 comprises 16 residues. The CDR3 sequence: CASSRTAGGNTGELFF. The CDR3, as DNA: TGTGCCAGTAGTAGAACAGCGGGAGGGAACACCGGGGAGCTGTTTTTT.

This clone is a singleton in its sample. The rearrangement links TRBV27 to TRBJ1-1; unclear D gene. Per the germline V gene, CDR1 is MNHEY and CDR2 is SMNVEV (reference sequence). The CDR3 extends over 13 amino acids. Trimming cost V 5 bases and J 4 bases, with 11 bases left between them. The CDR3 bases are TGTGCCAGCAGTGCGGGGTGGGCCACTGAAGCTTTCTTT. It is translated as CASSAGWATEAFF.

This chain uses TRBV19 with TRBJ1-1; D gene unclear. This CDR3 is 14 amino acids long. V was pared by 5 bases and J by 4 bases, with 14 bases between. Germline V lookup: CDR1 LNHDA, CDR2 SQIVND (reference sequence). This CDR3 is CASSLPGRTTEAFF. The CDR3 DNA follows: TGTGCCAGTAGTCTCCCGGGGAGGACCACTGAAGCTTTCTTT.

The chain recombines TRBV27 with TRBJ1-1; D not certain. Germline V gives CDR1 MNHEY, CDR2 SMNVEV (reference sequence). With 6 bases removed from V and 6 bases from J, the gap between germline ends came to 8 bases. The CDR3 is 11 amino acids. CDR3 residues: CASRIGPEAFF. DNA of the CDR3: TGTGCCAGCAGAATTGGCCCTGAAGCTTTCTTT.

The DNA of the CDR3 is TGTGCCAGTAGTGAAGAGGCAGGCGATGATTACATGAACACTGAAGCTTTCTTT. Residues: CASSEEAGDDYMNTEAFF. This rearrangement joins TRBV19 to TRBJ1-1, with D uncertain. Germline-derived CDR1 and CDR2 are LNHDA and SQIVND (reference sequence). Trimming left V 5 bases short and J 0 bases short, with 22 bases between. This CDR3 has 18 residues.

V and J are TRBV2 and TRBJ1-5, with TRBD1 matching over 12 bases. Germline CDR1 SNHLY, CDR2 FYNNEI. Unmatched junction bases numbered 5, after V lost 8 bases and J lost 6 bases. The CDR3 has 14 residues. The CDR3 DNA is TGTGCCAGCGCGGGACAGGGGGCGGTTCAGCCCCAGCATTTT. This encodes CASAGQGAVQPQHF.

The chain couples TRBV5-6 to TRBJ2-4; D uncertain. Germline V gene data show CDR1 as SGHDT and CDR2 as YYEEEE. V lost 4 bases to trimming and J lost 1 base, with 12 bases between them. This CDR3 has 15 amino acids. CDR3 loop: CASSPDPLAKNIQYF. In DNA form, the CDR3 reads TGTGCCAGCAGCCCAGACCCTCTCGCCAAAAACATTCAGTACTTC. The full variable domain, rest sourced from reference TRBV5-6 and TRBJ2-4, is DAGVTQSPTHLIKTRGQQVTLRCSPKSGHDTVSWYQQALGQGPQFIFQYYEEEERQRGNFPDRFSGHQFPNYSSELNVNALLLGDSALYLCASSPDPLAKNIQYFGAGTRLSVL.

V gene TRBV6-2 or TRBV6-3 combines with J gene TRBJ1-2, with D hard to call. CDR1 is MNHEY and CDR2 is SVGEGT in the germline V gene. Between the trimmed V and J ends, which lost 2 bases and 1 base, there was a span of 14 bases. This CDR3 is 16 amino acids long. The CDR3 coding sequence is TGTGCCAGCAGTTACCGGGCAGGCGAACTTAACTATGGCTACACCTTC. Its protein is CASSYRAGELNYGYTF.

This rearrangement joins TRBV28 to TRBJ2-7, with D perhaps TRBD1 or TRBD2 (6 bases each). This CDR3 is 15 amino acids long. Trimming shortened V by 4 bases and J by 2 bases, and 15 bases separated the two germline ends. Germline CDR1 and CDR2: MDHEN and SYDVKM. CDR3 coding DNA: TGTGCCAGCAGTTCTCACGGGGGCGGGACCTACGAGCAGTACTTC. Its protein product is CASSSHGGGTYEQYF.

The chain carries TRBV7-3 and TRBJ1-5; no clear D gene. The length of the CDR3 is 17 residues. Trimming cost V 4 bases and J 0 bases, with 16 bases left between them. Per germline, CDR1 SGHTA and CDR2 FQGTGA. Written as DNA, the CDR3 is TGTGCCAGCAGCTCCCCCCCACAAGCTAATAGCAATCAGCCCCAGCATTTT. Protein product: CASSSPPQANSNQPQHF.

The chain recombines TRBV11-3 with TRBJ1-3; D unclear. The CDR3 totals 15 residues. Germline CDR1 and CDR2: SGHNT and YENEEA. Trimming pared 3 bases from V and 2 bases from J, leaving 11 bases between. This CDR3 reads CASSFGPGAGNTIYF. CDR3 DNA sequence: TGTGCCAGCAGCTTCGGCCCCGGAGCTGGAAACACCATATATTTT.

The genes are TRBV6-5 and TRBJ2-2; 8 bases line up with TRBD2. CDR1 is MNHEY and CDR2 is SVGAGI in the germline V gene. The length of the CDR3 is 14 residues. V gave up 9 bases and J gave up 6 bases; unmatched junction bases: 9. In nucleotides, the CDR3 is TGTGCCAGTAACCCTAGCGGGCTAGCCGGGGAGCTGTTTTTT. It is translated as CASNPSGLAGELFF.

The chain has TRBV2 and TRBJ2-7; no clear D. In germline, CDR1 is SNHLY, CDR2 FYNNEI. CDR3 length equals 13 residues. Trimming removed 6 bases at V and 2 bases at J, with 11 bases between. The CDR3 DNA is TGTGCCAGCAGAAAGGACGGACCCTACGAGCAGTACGTC. This codes for CASRKDGPYEQYV.

The chain is built from TRBV18 and TRBJ2-3; TRBD1 aligns across 9 bases. V was clipped by 3 bases and J by 3 bases; unmatched bases: 1. The CDR3 is 14 residues long. Per germline, CDR1 KGHSH and CDR2 LQKENI. CDR3 nucleotides: TGTGCCAGCTCACCTGGACAGGGGACAGATACGCAGTATTTT. Its translation is CASSPGQGTDTQYF.

The rearrangement joins TRBV30 to TRBJ1-5; tentatively, D is TRBD1 (6 bases). The germline gives CDR1 GTSNPN, CDR2 SVGIG (reference sequence). The CDR3 has 13 residues. V dropped 0 bases and J dropped 7 bases, with 10 bases sitting between them. The CDR3 is CAWSVQGGQPQHF. For the CDR3, the DNA is TGTGCCTGGAGTGTACAGGGTGGACAGCCCCAGCATTTT.

The chain carries TRBV14 and TRBJ1-2, with TRBD1 matching 7 bases. Germline-derived CDR1 and CDR2 are SGHDN and FVKESK. The CDR3 has 16 amino acids. Trimming at V came to 1 base and at J to 4 bases, leaving 9 bases not matched to a gene. The DNA of the CDR3 is TGTGCCAGCAGCCAAGCAAACAGGGGTCGGAGCTATGGCTACACCTTC. It translates to CASSQANRGRSYGYTF.